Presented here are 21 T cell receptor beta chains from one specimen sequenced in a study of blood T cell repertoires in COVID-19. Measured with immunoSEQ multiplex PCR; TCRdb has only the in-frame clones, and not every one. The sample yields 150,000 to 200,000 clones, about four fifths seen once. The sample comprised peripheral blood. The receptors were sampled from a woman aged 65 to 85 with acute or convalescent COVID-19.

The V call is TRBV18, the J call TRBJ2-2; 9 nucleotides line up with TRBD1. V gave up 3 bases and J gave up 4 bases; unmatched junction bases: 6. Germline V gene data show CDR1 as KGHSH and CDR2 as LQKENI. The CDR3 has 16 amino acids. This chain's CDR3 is CASSPAGQGGTGELFF. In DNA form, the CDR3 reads TGTGCCAGCTCACCCGCGGGACAGGGTGGCACCGGGGAGCTGTTTTTT.

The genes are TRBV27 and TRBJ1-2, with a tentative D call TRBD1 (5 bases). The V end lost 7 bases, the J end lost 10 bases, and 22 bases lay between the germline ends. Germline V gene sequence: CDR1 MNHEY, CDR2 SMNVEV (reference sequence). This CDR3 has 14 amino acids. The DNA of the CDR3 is TGTGCCAGCAAAAGCCCACAGGCCCCCGGCGTCTACACCTTC. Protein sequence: CASKSPQAPGVYTF.

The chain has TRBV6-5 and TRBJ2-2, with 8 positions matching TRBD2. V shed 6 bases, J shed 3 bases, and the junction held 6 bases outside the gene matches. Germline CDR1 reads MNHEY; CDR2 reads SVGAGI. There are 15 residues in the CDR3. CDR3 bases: TGTGCCAGCAGGGGGTTAGCGGGGCACACCGGGGAGCTGTTTTTT. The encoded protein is CASRGLAGHTGELFF.

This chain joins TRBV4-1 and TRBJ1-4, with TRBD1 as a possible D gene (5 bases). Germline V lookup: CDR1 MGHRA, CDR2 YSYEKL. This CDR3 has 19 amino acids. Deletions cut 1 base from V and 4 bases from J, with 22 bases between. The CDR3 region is CASSQAPVGWGSSNEKLFF. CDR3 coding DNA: TGCGCCAGCAGCCAAGCTCCGGTCGGCTGGGGCAGTAGTAATGAAAAACTGTTTTTT.

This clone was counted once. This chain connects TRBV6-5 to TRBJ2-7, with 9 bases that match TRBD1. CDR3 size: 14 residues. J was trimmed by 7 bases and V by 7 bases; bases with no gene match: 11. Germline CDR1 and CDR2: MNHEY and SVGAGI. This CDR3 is CASNPTGGLREQYF. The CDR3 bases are TGTGCCAGCAATCCGACAGGGGGACTACGAGAGCAGTACTTC.

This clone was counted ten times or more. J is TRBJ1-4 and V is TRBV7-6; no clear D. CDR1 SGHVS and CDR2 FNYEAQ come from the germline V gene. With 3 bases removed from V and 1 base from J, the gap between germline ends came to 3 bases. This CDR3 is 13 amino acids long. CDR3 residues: CASSFITNEKLFF. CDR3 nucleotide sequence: TGTGCCAGCAGCTTTATAACTAATGAAAAACTGTTTTTT.

The CDR3 DNA sequence: TGTGCCAGCAGTCCCGGGACAGTTAATTCACCCCTCCACTTT. It specifies CASSPGTVNSPLHF. The V and J genes are TRBV6-6 and TRBJ1-6, with 7 bases fitting TRBD1. V was clipped by 5 bases and J by 6 bases; unmatched bases: 4. Per germline, CDR1 MNHNY and CDR2 SVGAGI (reference sequence). The CDR3 is 14 amino acids.

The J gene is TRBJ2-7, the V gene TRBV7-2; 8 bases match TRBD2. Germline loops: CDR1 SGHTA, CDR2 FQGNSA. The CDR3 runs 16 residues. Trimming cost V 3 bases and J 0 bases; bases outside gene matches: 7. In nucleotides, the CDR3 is TGTGCCAGCAGCTTCGCCGCCGGGACTAGCTCCTACGAGCAGTACTTC. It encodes CASSFAAGTSSYEQYF.

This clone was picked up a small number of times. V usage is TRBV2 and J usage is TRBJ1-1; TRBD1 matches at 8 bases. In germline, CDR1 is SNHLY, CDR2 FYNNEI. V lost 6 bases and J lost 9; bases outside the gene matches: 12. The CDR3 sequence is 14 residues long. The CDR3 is CASRLDRTGQKAFF. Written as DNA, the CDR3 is TGTGCCAGCAGGTTGGACAGGACAGGGCAAAAAGCTTTCTTT.

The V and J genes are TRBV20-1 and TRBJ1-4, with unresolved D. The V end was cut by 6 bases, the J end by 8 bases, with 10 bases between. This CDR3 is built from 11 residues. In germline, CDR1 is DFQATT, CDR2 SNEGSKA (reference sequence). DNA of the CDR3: TGCAGTGCCCCGACTCTGGAAAAACTGTTTTTT. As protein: CSAPTLEKLFF.

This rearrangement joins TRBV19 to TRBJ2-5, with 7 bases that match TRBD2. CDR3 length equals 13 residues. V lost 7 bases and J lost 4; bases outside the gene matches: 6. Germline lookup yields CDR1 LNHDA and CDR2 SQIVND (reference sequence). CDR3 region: CASIGLGGETQYF. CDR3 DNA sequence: TGTGCCAGTATCGGACTAGGTGGAGAGACCCAGTACTTC.

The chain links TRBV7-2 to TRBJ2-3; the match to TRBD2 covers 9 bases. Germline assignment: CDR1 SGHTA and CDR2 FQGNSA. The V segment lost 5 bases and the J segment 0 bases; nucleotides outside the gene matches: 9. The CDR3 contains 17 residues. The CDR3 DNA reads TGTGCCAGCAGCCTAGGGCGCACTAGCGGGAGCACAGATACGCAGTATTTT. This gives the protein CASSLGRTSGSTDTQYF.

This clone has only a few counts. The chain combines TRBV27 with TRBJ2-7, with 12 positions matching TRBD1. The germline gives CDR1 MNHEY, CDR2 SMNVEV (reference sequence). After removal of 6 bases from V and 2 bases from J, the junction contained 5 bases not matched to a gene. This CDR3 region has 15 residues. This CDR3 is CASSQGQGAPYEQYF. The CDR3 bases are TGTGCCAGCAGCCAGGGACAGGGGGCGCCCTACGAGCAGTACTTC.

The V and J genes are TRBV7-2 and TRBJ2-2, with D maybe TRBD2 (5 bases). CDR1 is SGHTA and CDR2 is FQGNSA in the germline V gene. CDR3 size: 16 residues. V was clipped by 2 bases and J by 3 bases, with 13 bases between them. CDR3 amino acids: CASSLSVGAHTGELFF. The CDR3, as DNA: TGTGCCAGCAGCTTAAGTGTGGGAGCGCACACCGGGGAGCTGTTTTTT. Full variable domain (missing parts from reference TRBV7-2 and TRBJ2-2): GAGVSQSPSNKVTEKGKDVELRCDPISGHTALYWYRQSLGQGLEFLIYFQGNSAPDKSGLPSDRFSAERTGGSVSTLTIQRTQQEDSAVYLCASSLSVGAHTGELFFGEGSRLTVL.

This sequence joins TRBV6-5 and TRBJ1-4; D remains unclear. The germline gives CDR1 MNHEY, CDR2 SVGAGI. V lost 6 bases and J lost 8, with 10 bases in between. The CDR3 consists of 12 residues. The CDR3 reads CASRRAGEKLFF. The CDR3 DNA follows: TGTGCCAGCAGACGAGCCGGGGAAAAACTGTTTTTT.

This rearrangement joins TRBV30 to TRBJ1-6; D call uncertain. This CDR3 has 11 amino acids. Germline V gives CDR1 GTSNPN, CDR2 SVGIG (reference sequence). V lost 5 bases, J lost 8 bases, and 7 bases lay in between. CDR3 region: CAWGEDSPLHF. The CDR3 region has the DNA TGTGCCTGGGGCGAGGATTCACCCCTCCACTTT.

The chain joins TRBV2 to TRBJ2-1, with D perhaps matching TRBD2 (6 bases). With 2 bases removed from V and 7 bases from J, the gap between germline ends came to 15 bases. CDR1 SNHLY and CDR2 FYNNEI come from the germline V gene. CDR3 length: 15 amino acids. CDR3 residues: CASSEMRGPGNEQFF. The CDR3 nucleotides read TGTGCCAGCAGTGAAATGCGGGGTCCGGGTAATGAGCAGTTCTTC.

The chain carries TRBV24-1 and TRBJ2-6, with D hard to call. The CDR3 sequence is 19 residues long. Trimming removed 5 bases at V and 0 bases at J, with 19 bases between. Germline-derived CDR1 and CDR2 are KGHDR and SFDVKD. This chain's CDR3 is CATSGRGDGFSSGANVLTF. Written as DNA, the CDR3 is TGTGCCACCAGTGGCCGAGGAGACGGATTTTCCTCTGGGGCCAACGTCCTGACTTTC.

The CDR3 nucleotides read TGTGCCAGCAGCTTGTTTGACAGCCGAAGTAACTATGGCTACACCTTC. It codes for CASSLFDSRSNYGYTF. The J gene is TRBJ1-2, the V gene TRBV5-6, with D possibly matching TRBD1 (5 bases). The V gene's germline CDR1 is SGHDT and CDR2 YYEEEE. This CDR3 has 16 amino acids. V lost 1 base and J 1 base, leaving 14 bases between the germline ends. Based on the CDR3 plus reference TRBV5-6 and TRBJ1-2, the full variable domain is DAGVTQSPTHLIKTRGQQVTLRCSPKSGHDTVSWYQQALGQGPQFIFQYYEEEERQRGNFPDRFSGHQFPNYSSELNVNALLLGDSALYLCASSLFDSRSNYGYTFGSGTRLTVV.

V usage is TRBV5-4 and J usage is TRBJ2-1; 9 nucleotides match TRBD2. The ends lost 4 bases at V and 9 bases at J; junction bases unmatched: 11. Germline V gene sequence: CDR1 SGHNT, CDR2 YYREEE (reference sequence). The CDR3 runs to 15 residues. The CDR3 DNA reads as TGTGCCAGCAGCCGGGATGGTAGCGGGAGATCTGAGCAGTTCTTC. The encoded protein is CASSRDGSGRSEQFF.

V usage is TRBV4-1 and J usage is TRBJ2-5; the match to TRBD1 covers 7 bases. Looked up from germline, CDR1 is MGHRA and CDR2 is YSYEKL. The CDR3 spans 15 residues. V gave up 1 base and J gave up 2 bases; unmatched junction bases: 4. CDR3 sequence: CASSQAGTEQETQYF. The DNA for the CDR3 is TGCGCCAGCAGCCAAGCCGGGACAGAACAAGAGACCCAGTACTTC.